Listed below are T cell receptor beta chains from one sample, sequenced in a study of blood T cells in healthy people across ages. Each CDR3 protein is one row after TCRdb ran MiXCR on the 5' RACE reads. Of some 1.1 million distinct CDR3 sequences in the sample, about two fifths were seen once. Sequencing was performed on blood. These receptors all come from a man aged 18 to 30 in good health. CDR3s include the opening cysteine and the closing phenylalanine or tryptophan. D genes are given only for firm matches. Clone sizes are given selectively: once, few, many, or a class where the clone is expanded.

abundance	d_gene	j_gene	v_gene	CDR3aa	CDR3nt
NA	NA	TRBJ1-2	TRBV6-2/TRBV6-3	CAGSYSAGYTF	TGTGCCGGCAGTTACTCGGCAGGCTACACCTTC
NA	NA	TRBJ2-2	TRBV29-1	CSVGRENTGELFF	TGCAGCGTTGGTAGGGAGAACACCGGGGAGCTGTTTTTT
NA	TRBD2	TRBJ2-2	TRBV20-1	CSAGTSSTGELFF	TGCAGTGCAGGGACTAGCAGCACCGGGGAGCTGTTTTTT
few	NA	TRBJ1-1	TRBV20-1	CSARGFGGRPMNTEAFF	TGCAGTGCTAGAGGGTTTGGGGGGCGGCCCATGAACACTGAAGCTTTCTTT
once	TRBD2	TRBJ2-7	TRBV5-1	CASSPGLAGGLGHEQYF	TGCGCCAGCAGCCCAGGACTCGCGGGAGGATTGGGGCACGAGCAGTACTTC
NA	NA	TRBJ2-1	TRBV20-1	CSAPWEYREQFF	TGCAGTGCCCCATGGGAGTACCGTGAGCAGTTCTTC
NA	NA	TRBJ2-1	TRBV12-5	CASGLIYNEQFF	TGTGCTAGTGGCCTCATATACAATGAGCAGTTCTTC
few	TRBD2	TRBJ2-1	TRBV7-6	CASSPGLAGDSSYNEQFF	TGTGCCAGCAGCCCGGGACTAGCGGGCGATAGCTCCTACAATGAGCAGTTCTTC
NA	TRBD1	TRBJ1-2	TRBV14	CASSRPGQGYYGYTF	TGTGCCAGCAGTCGACCGGGACAGGGGTACTATGGCTACACCTTC
NA	NA	TRBJ1-4	TRBV27	CASSLDVGGLSELFF	TGTGCCAGCAGTTTAGATGTTGGGGGGCTTAGTGAACTGTTTTTT
few	NA	TRBJ2-3	TRBV4-3	CASSQGRSSTDTQYF	TGCGCCAGCAGCCAAGGTAGAAGTAGCACAGATACGCAGTATTTT
once	TRBD1	TRBJ2-1	TRBV15	CATSTRGKTGSRETQFF	TGTGCCACCAGCACAAGAGGAAAGACAGGGAGTAGGGAGACCCAGTTCTTC
few	NA	TRBJ2-3	TRBV21-1	CASSPPRQGPHTQYF	TGTGCCAGCAGCCCACCGCGGCAGGGGCCGCATACGCAGTATTTT
NA	TRBD1	TRBJ2-3	TRBV20-1	CSPETGQGTDTQYF	TGCAGTCCCGAGACGGGACAGGGGACAGATACGCAGTATTTT